A single sample is the source of the 13 T cell receptor beta chains below, sequenced in a study of T cell repertoires in cytomegalovirus infection. Via MiXCR, TCRdb re-called the reads, giving one row per CDR3 protein. The table lists some 320,000 distinct CDR3 sequences, around 9.5% of them singletons. The specimen sequenced was PBMCs. The receptors here all came from a human donor in good health (CMV status not recorded). Some clones in this sample may be carry-over from other donors' samples.

This clonotype showed up many times. The V and J genes are TRBV7-9 and TRBJ1-1; no firm D call. The CDR3 has 15 residues. CDR1 is SEHNR, CDR2 FQNEAQ, per germline (reference sequence). With 3 bases removed from V and 6 bases from J, the gap between germline ends came to 17 bases. Written as DNA, the CDR3 is TGTGCCAGCAGCTTCCTTACCGGGAGTCACGCTGAAGCTTTCTTT. It is translated as CASSFLTGSHAEAFF.

This clonotype was detected a few times. The J gene is TRBJ2-3, the V gene TRBV7-3, with unresolved D. Germline-derived CDR1 and CDR2 are SGHTA and FQGTGA. V gave up 8 bases and J gave up 6 bases, with 18 bases separating them. The CDR3 is 14 residues long. The DNA for the CDR3 is TGTGCCAGCGCGCGATCGTTATTGGGTGATACGCAGTATTTT. Amino acids: CASARSLLGDTQYF.

This clonotype was observed a few times. The chain links TRBV20-1 to TRBJ1-6, with D possibly TRBD1 on 6 matching bases. The CDR3 consists of 15 residues. Germline CDR1 DFQATT, CDR2 SNEGSKA (reference sequence). V lost 0 bases and J 9 bases, leaving 15 bases between the germline ends. This CDR3 is CSARDSTGLLSPLHF. DNA of the CDR3: TGCAGTGCTAGAGACTCTACAGGGCTCCTTTCACCCCTCCACTTT.

Ten or more counts support this clonotype. This chain uses TRBV6-2 or TRBV6-3 with TRBJ2-1; 9 bases agree with TRBD2. From germline, CDR1 is MNHEY and CDR2 SVGEGT. With V trimmed by 4 bases and J by 7 bases, 20 bases remained unmatched. The CDR3 length is 19 residues. CDR3 amino acids: CASSSRRGAGGTLMNEQFF. The CDR3 region has the DNA TGTGCCAGCAGTTCCCGGAGGGGAGCGGGAGGCACCCTTATGAATGAGCAGTTCTTC.

Remarks on this clonotype: A much larger clone differs from this one at a single base, so this may be a read error. V usage is TRBV12-3 or TRBV12-4 and J usage is TRBJ1-1; D is undetermined. CDR3 size: 12 residues. Trimming cost V 2 bases and J 3 bases, with 4 bases left between them. CDR3 nucleotides: TGTGCCAGCAGTTTATTGGACACTGAAGCTTTCTTT. This encodes CASSLLDTEAFF.

This clonotype was picked up many times. V is TRBV7-2 and J is TRBJ2-1; maybe TRBD2 (5 bases). V lost 5 bases and J 7 bases, leaving 12 bases between the germline ends. The CDR3 totals 13 residues. Germline lookup yields CDR1 SGHTA and CDR2 FQGNSA. The CDR3 loop reads CASSESPGNEQFF. The CDR3 DNA reads TGTGCCAGCAGCGAAAGCCCGGGGAATGAGCAGTTCTTC.

This rearrangement joins TRBV7-2 to TRBJ2-7, with 8 bases that match TRBD2. CDR1 and CDR2 (germline): SGHTA, FQGNSA. The CDR3 extends over 16 amino acids. V trimming: 4 bases; J trimming: 4 bases; junction bases outside the gene matches: 12. CDR3 sequence reads: CASSSWGGGSVYEQYF. The CDR3 nucleotides read TGTGCCAGCAGCTCCTGGGGCGGGGGGTCAGTTTACGAGCAGTACTTC.

This clonotype came up many times. The genes are TRBV2 and TRBJ1-3; D might be TRBD1 (6 bases). The CDR3 is 15 amino acids. Germline CDR1 is SNHLY and CDR2 is FYNNEI. Trimming took off 4 bases at V and 0 bases at J, with 10 bases between the two ends. The CDR3 DNA sequence: TGTGCCAGCAGTGGACGGACAGTCTCTGGAAACACCATATATTTT. Its translation: CASSGRTVSGNTIYF.

The CDR3 here is CASSYSGQGTNEQFF. CDR3 sequence (DNA): TGTGCCAGCAGTTACTCGGGACAGGGTACGAATGAGCAGTTCTTC. The chain joins TRBV6-2 or TRBV6-3 to TRBJ2-1; 9 nucleotides line up with TRBD1. Germline values: CDR1 MNHEY, CDR2 SVGEGT. CDR3 length: 15 amino acids. The J segment lost 7 bases and the V segment lost 0 bases, leaving 4 bases of the junction unmatched.

This clonotype was found many times. The gene calls are TRBV28 and TRBJ1-1; D unresolved. The V and J ends lost 10 bases and 0 bases respectively, with 12 bases between them. In germline, CDR1 is MDHEN, CDR2 SYDVKM. This CDR3 region has 13 residues. CDR3 residues: CATHGPMNTEAFF. CDR3 sequence (DNA): TGTGCCACCCACGGTCCCATGAACACTGAAGCTTTCTTT.

This clonotype was seen more than once but under ten times. V and J are TRBV12-3 or TRBV12-4 and TRBJ1-2; D gene ambiguous. CDR3 size: 12 residues. V lost 6 bases and J 2 bases, leaving 7 bases between the germline ends. The CDR3 sequence: CASSPPNYGYTF. The DNA for the CDR3 is TGTGCCAGCAGCCCGCCGAACTATGGCTACACCTTC.

The chain links TRBV18 to TRBJ2-6; D is uncertain. The germline V gene has CDR1 KGHSH and CDR2 LQKENI. The V end was cut by 1 base, the J end by 0 bases, with 10 bases between. This CDR3 is 17 amino acids long. The CDR3 region has the DNA TGTGCCAGCTCACCACTGGGCCTGTTCTCTGGGGCCAACGTCCTGACTTTC. It is translated as CASSPLGLFSGANVLTF.

This clonotype appeared a few times. The chain combines TRBV7-9 with TRBJ2-5; TRBD2 aligns across 7 bases. The CDR3 loop spans 14 amino acids. CDR1 SEHNR and CDR2 FQNEAQ come from the germline V gene (reference sequence). J lost 2 bases, V lost 5 bases, and 5 bases had no gene match. CDR3: CASSPGLQQETQYF. The DNA of the CDR3 is TGTGCCAGCAGCCCGGGACTACAACAAGAGACCCAGTACTTC.